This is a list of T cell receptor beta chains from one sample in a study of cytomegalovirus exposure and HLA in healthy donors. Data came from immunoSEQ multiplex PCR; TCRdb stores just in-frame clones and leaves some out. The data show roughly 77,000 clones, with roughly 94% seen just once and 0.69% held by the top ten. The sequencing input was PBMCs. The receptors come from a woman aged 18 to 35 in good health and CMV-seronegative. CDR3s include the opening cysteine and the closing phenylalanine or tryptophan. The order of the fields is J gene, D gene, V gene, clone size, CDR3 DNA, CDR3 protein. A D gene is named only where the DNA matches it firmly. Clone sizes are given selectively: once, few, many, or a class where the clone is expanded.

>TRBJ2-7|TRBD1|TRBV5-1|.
TGCGCCAGCAGCCTGGGAGGCCTCAGGGGGCGATTCAACGAGCAGTACTTC
CASSLGGLRGRFNEQYF
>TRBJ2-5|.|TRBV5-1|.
TGCGCCAGCAGACCAAACATATTTGAGACCCAGTACTTC
CASRPNIFETQYF
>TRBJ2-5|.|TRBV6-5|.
TGTGCCAGCAGTTACGGGCAGACCCAAGAGACCCAGTACTTC
CASSYGQTQETQYF
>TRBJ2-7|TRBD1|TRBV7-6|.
TGTGCCAGCAGCTTAGCCAGGGGGCCCTACGAGCAGTACTTC
CASSLARGPYEQYF
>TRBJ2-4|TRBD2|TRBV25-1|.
TGTGCCAGCAGTGAATGGACTAGCGGCAAAAACATTCAGTACTTC
CASSEWTSGKNIQYF
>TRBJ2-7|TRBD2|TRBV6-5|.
TGTGCCAGCAGTTACTCCCCTAGCGGGAGCTCCTACGAGCAGTACTTC
CASSYSPSGSSYEQYF
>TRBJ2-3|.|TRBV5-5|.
TGTGCCAGCAGCTTGTCTGCGGGCTGGGGAGATACGCAGTATTTT
CASSLSAGWGDTQYF
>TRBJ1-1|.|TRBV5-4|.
TGTGCCAGCAGACATACAGGGAGGGGGGGTGACACTGAAGCTTTCTTT
CASRHTGRGGDTEAFF
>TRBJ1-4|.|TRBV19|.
TGTGCCAGTAGTATCTACGGAGGGGCTGGATGGAAACTGTTTTTT
CASSIYGGAGWKLFF
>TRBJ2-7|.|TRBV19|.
TGTGCCAGTAGTAAGACTTTACTCGGGGGACTCCTTCAAGAGCAGTACTTC
CASSKTLLGGLLQEQYF
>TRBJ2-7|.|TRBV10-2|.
TGCGCCGGATCCTATGGGCCGGTCTCCTACGAGCAGTACTTC
CAGSYGPVSYEQYF
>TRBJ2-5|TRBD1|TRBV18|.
TGTGCCAGCTCTTCCGGACAGGGCGGCGAGACCCAGTACTTC
CASSSGQGGETQYF
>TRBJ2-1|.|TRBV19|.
TGTGCCAGCCAAACTCGGGTAAATGCTTTCAATGAGCAGTTCTTC
CASQTRVNAFNEQFF
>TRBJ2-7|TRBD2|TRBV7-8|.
TGTGCCAGCAGCCCCCCCCTCCGGACTAGGGCCCTTGGCGAGCAGTACTTC
CASSPPLRTRALGEQYF
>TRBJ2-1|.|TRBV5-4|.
TGTGCCAGCAGCAGAACCCAAACAAGCTACAATGAGCAGTTCTTC
CASSRTQTSYNEQFF
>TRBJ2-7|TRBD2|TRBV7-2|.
TGTGCCAGCAGCTTAAAAAGCGGGGGGATCCAGACCGAGCAGTACTTC
CASSLKSGGIQTEQYF
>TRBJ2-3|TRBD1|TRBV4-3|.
TGCGCCAGCGGAGAGACAGGGATAGATACGCAGTATTTT
CASGETGIDTQYF
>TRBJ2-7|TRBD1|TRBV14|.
TGTGCCAGCAGCCAATTAACGAGTTGGACAGGGGCCTACGAGCAGTACTTC
CASSQLTSWTGAYEQYF
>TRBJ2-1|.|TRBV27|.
TGTGCCAGCAGCGGGGGATACAATGAGCAGTTCTTC
CASSGGYNEQFF
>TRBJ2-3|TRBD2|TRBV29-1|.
TGCAGCGTACCGGGACTAGCAATCCAGTATTTT
CSVPGLAIQYF
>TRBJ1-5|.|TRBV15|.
TGTGCCACCAGCAAGGTGGGTCAGGGCTCATGGAGGCCCCAGCATTTT
CATSKVGQGSWRPQHF
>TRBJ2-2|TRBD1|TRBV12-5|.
TGTGCTAGTGGTTTGGTACCCAAGGGACAGGGGAACACCGGGGAGCTGTTTTTT
CASGLVPKGQGNTGELFF
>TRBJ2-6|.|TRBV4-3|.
TGCGCCAGCAGCCAAGCGGACACCTCCTCTGGGGCCAACGTCCTGACTTTC
CASSQADTSSGANVLTF
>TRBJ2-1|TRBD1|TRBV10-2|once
TGCGCCAGCAGTGTAGGACAGGGGGAATACAATGAGCAGTTCTTC
CASSVGQGEYNEQFF
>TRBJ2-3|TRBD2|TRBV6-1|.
TGTGCCAGCAGTGGAGGACTAGCGGGAGGGCCCGGAGATACGCAGTATTTT
CASSGGLAGGPGDTQYF
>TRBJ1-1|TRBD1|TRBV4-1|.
TGCGCCAGCACTTCCTTGACAGGGTCGAACACTGAAGCTTTCTTT
CASTSLTGSNTEAFF
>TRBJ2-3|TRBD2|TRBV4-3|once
TGCGCCAGCAGCCAAGATCTAGGGGCCTTGCGGCGGGGGGGCACAGATACGCAGTATTTT
CASSQDLGALRRGGTDTQYF
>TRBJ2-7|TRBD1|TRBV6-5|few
TGTGCCAGCAGTTACACAGGGGAAAGCTACGAGCAGTACTTC
CASSYTGESYEQYF
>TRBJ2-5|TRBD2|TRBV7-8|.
TGTGCCAGCAGCGACCCCCTGGGGGAGGGGTTGGAGCGACCTCTACTTGACCTCCAGTACTTC
CASSDPLGEGLERPLLDLQYF
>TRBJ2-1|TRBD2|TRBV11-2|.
TGTGCCAGCAGCTTTTTAGCGGGGGGGCCATACAATGAGCAGTTCTTC
CASSFLAGGPYNEQFF
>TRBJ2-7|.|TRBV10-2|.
TGCGCCAGCAGTCCCCTCAGGTCGGAGCAGTACTTC
CASSPLRSEQYF
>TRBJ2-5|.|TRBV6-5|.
TGTGCCAGCAAAACCCTCAGGGGCGGAGAGACCCAGTACTTC
CASKTLRGGETQYF
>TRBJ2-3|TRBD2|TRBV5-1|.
TGCGCCAGCAGCTTGGTGGGCGGGGGTCGCACAGATACGCAGTATTTT
CASSLVGGGRTDTQYF
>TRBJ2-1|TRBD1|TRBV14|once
TGTGCCAGCAGCCCGTTACAGGGGAGCGGATACAATGAGCAGTTCTTC
CASSPLQGSGYNEQFF
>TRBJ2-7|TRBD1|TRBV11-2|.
TGTGCCAGCAGCTTAGTTCCGGGACAGGGTGGCGAGCAGTACTTC
CASSLVPGQGGEQYF
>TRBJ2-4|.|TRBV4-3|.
TGCGCCAGCAGCCAAGACAGAAACATTCAGTACTTC
CASSQDRNIQYF
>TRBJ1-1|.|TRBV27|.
TGTGCCAGCAGGGGATCAGGGTCTGAAGCTTTCTTT
CASRGSGSEAFF
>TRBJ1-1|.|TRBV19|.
TGTGCCAGTAGTATGAGGAACCGTGAAGCTTTCTTT
CASSMRNREAFF
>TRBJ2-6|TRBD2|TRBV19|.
TGTGCCAGTAGTTTGGGACTAGCGGGGTCTGGGGCCAACGTCCTGACTTTC
CASSLGLAGSGANVLTF
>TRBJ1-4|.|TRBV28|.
TGTGCCAGCAGTAGGCAGGGTTTTGAAAAACTGTTTTTT
CASSRQGFEKLFF
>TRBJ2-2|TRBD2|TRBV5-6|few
TGTGCCAGCAGCTGGGAAGGACTAGCGGGAAGAAACACCGGGGAGCTGTTTTTT
CASSWEGLAGRNTGELFF
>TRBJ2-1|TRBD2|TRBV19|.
TGTGCCAGTAGTATAGCAGGGGGACTAGCAATTAATGAGCAGTTCTTC
CASSIAGGLAINEQFF
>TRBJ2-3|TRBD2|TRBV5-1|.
TGCGCCAGCAGCTTGGAAGGGGCTAGCGGTAGCACAGATACGCAGTATTTT
CASSLEGASGSTDTQYF
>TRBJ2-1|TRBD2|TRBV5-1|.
TGCGCCAGCAGCTTGGATTCTAGCGGGGAGGGGTTCTCCTACAATGAGCAGTTCTTC
CASSLDSSGEGFSYNEQFF
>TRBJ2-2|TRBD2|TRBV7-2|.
TGTGCCAGCAGCTTTACACTCTCTATAGCGGGGGGCCCCGGGGAGCTGTTTTTT
CASSFTLSIAGGPGELFF
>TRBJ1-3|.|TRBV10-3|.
TGTGCCATCAGGGGGCCAGGGCAACACACCATATATTTT
CAIRGPGQHTIYF
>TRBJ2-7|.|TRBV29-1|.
TGCAGCGTTGCCACTATGAGCTCCTACGAGCAGTACTTC
CSVATMSSYEQYF
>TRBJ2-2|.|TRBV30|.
TGTGCCTGGAATGGGGGCTTGAACACCGGGGAGCTGTTTTTT
CAWNGGLNTGELFF
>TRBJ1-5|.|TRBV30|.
TGTGCCTGGAGTGTACAGGGTAATCAGCCCCAGCATTTT
CAWSVQGNQPQHF
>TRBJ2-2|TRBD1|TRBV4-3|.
TGCGCCAGCAGCCGGGACAGGGGTCTCCGCGGGGAGCTGTTTTTT
CASSRDRGLRGELFF
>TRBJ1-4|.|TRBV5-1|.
TGCGCCAGCAGCTCGGGCGACAGCGGGCCATGGGAAAAACTGTTTTTT
CASSSGDSGPWEKLFF
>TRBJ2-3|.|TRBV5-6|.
TGTGCCAGCAGCTTGGAAATGGGGGCCACAGATACGCAGTATTTT
CASSLEMGATDTQYF
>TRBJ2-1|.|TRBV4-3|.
TGCGCCAGCACCCCTAGTCCGGCTAGCGATTACAATGAGCAGTTCTTC
CASTPSPASDYNEQFF